What follows are 16 T cell receptor beta chains derived from one specimen sequenced in a study of T cells in Graves' hyperthyroidism and ophthalmopathy. Amplification of TCR beta CDR3 regions used RNA as the template. Using the HTBI primer set, a first-round RT-PCR was run on the TCR CDR3. TCRdb re-analysed the multiplex PCR reads in MiXCR, keeping a single row per CDR3 protein. The sample records 640,000 or so distinct CDR3 sequences, about 14% being singletons. The specimen was blood. The receptors shown here come from a woman aged 40 to 50 with Graves' ophthalmopathy.

This clonotype was counted ten times or more. The rearrangement uses TRBV10-3 and TRBJ1-1; the D is unclear. Germline CDR1 reads ENHRY; CDR2 reads SYGVKD. V lost 2 bases, J lost 8 bases, and 6 bases lay in between. The CDR3 is 11 amino acids. CDR3 sequence: CAISEGLEAFF. CDR3 in DNA: TGTGCCATCAGTGAGGGGCTAGAAGCTTTCTTT.

This clonotype has at least ten counts. The CDR3 sequence: CASSSSIRDSTNYGYTF. CDR3 sequence (DNA): TGTGCCAGCAGTTCCTCAATCAGGGACAGTACTAACTATGGCTACACCTTC. The chain uses TRBV12-3 or TRBV12-4 and TRBJ1-2, with 7 bases aligning to TRBD1. The ends lost 4 bases at V and 0 bases at J; junction bases unmatched: 11. The CDR3 consists of 17 residues.

This clonotype appeared once. This chain links TRBV2 with TRBJ1-5; D not certain. The V gene lost 0 bases and the J gene lost 2 bases, with 20 bases spanning the gap. Per the germline V gene, CDR1 is SNHLY and CDR2 is FYNNEI. This CDR3 region has 19 residues. For the CDR3, the DNA is TGTGCCAGCAGTGAAGCGCAAGTGGTGTCCCCGGGCGGCAATCAGCCCCAGCATTTT. The encoded protein is CASSEAQVVSPGGNQPQHF.

This chain connects TRBV5-1 to TRBJ2-7, with TRBD2 matching 9 bases. Germline V lookup: CDR1 SGHRS, CDR2 YFSETQ. After removal of 0 bases from V and 4 bases from J, the junction contained 8 bases not matched to a gene. This CDR3 is 16 amino acids long. This chain's CDR3 is CASSLEASGVIYEQYF. DNA for the CDR3: TGCGCCAGCAGCTTGGAGGCTAGCGGGGTGATATACGAGCAGTACTTC.

V and J are TRBV7-2 and TRBJ2-7; possibly TRBD2 for D (6 bases). This CDR3 has 15 residues. V was pared by 5 bases and J by 1 base, with 15 bases between. Germline V gene data show CDR1 as SGHTA and CDR2 as FQGNSA. The CDR3 sequence is CASSLQRGGSYEQYF. In DNA, the CDR3 is TGTGCCAGCAGCCTTCAGAGGGGAGGTTCCTACGAGCAGTACTTC.

This clonotype was observed many times. The rearrangement links TRBV7-2 to TRBJ2-7, with 10 bases lining up with TRBD2. CDR1 and CDR2 from the germline V gene are SGHTA and FQGNSA. The V and J ends lost 2 bases and 4 bases, in that order; junction bases with no gene match: 8. The CDR3 runs to 16 residues. For the CDR3, the DNA is TGTGCCAGCAGCTTACCCCTAGCGGGAGTATTATACGAGCAGTACTTC. Its protein is CASSLPLAGVLYEQYF. The entire variable domain, with the rest obtained from reference TRBV7-2 and TRBJ2-7, is as follows: GAGVSQSPSNKVTEKGKDVELRCDPISGHTALYWYRQSLGQGLEFLIYFQGNSAPDKSGLPSDRFSAERTGGSVSTLTIQRTQQEDSAVYLCASSLPLAGVLYEQYFGPGTRLTVT.

The chain uses TRBV30 and TRBJ1-2, with unresolved D. V dropped 2 bases and J dropped 5 bases, with 6 bases sitting between them. The germline gives CDR1 GTSNPN, CDR2 SVGIG (reference sequence). The CDR3 consists of 11 residues. The DNA for the CDR3 is TGTGCCTGGAGTCACAGATATGGCTACACCTTC. Translation gives CAWSHRYGYTF.

The sample holds many counts of this clonotype. Here the CDR3 DNA reads TGTGCCAGCAATGCAGGGTTGGACTATGGCTACACCTTC. It encodes CASNAGLDYGYTF. The J gene is TRBJ1-2, the V gene TRBV2, with D possibly matching TRBD1 (5 bases). Germline-derived CDR1 and CDR2 are SNHLY and FYNNEI. With 7 bases removed from V and 3 bases from J, the gap between germline ends came to 12 bases. CDR3 length: 13 amino acids.

This clonotype was recorded at least ten times. The chain recombines TRBV5-1 with TRBJ2-7, with D possibly TRBD2 on 6 matching bases. The CDR3 sequence is 17 residues long. Germline V gene data show CDR1 as SGHRS and CDR2 as YFSETQ. The V and J ends lost 3 bases and 0 bases respectively, with 19 bases between them. The CDR3 nucleotides read TGCGCCAGCAGCTCGGAACCGGGACTCAGGAGCTCCTACGAGCAGTACTTC. Its protein is CASSSEPGLRSSYEQYF.

The chain joins TRBV10-1 to TRBJ2-3, with 8 positions matching TRBD1. Unmatched junction bases numbered 0, after V lost 4 bases and J lost 0 bases. The CDR3 sequence is 14 residues long. Per germline, CDR1 WNHNN and CDR2 SYGVQD (reference sequence). The CDR3 loop reads CASSGDRSTDTQYF. The CDR3 DNA is TGCGCCAGCAGTGGGGACAGGAGCACAGATACGCAGTATTTT.

This clonotype has more than one count but fewer than ten. The CDR3 loop reads CASSEIGADTIYF. Here the CDR3 DNA reads TGTGCCAGCAGTGAAATTGGCGCGGACACCATATATTTT. This sequence joins TRBV6-1 and TRBJ1-3; D unresolved. Germline CDR1 and CDR2: MNHNS and SASEGT. Trimming removed 2 bases at V and 8 bases at J, with 10 bases between. This CDR3 has 13 amino acids.

This clonotype was observed at least ten times. Here the CDR3 DNA reads TGTGCCAGCAGTGACAGGCCGGCTAGCAATCAGCCCCAGCATTTT. Its protein product is CASSDRPASNQPQHF. J is TRBJ1-5 and V is TRBV6-1, with D uncertain. CDR3 length equals 15 residues. Per the germline V gene, CDR1 is MNHNS and CDR2 is SASEGT. The ends were cut back, 3 bases at V and 0 bases at J, with 9 bases in the middle.

V is TRBV11-1 and J is TRBJ2-6, with D perhaps TRBD1 or TRBD2 (5 bases each). This CDR3 comprises 18 residues. Germline assignment: CDR1 SGHAT and CDR2 FQDESV (reference sequence). V was trimmed by 5 bases and J by 0 bases, leaving 17 bases between them. In nucleotides, the CDR3 is TGTGCCAGCAGCGATCTCGGGACCCAATTCTCTGGGGCCAACGTCCTGACTTTC. It yields the protein CASSDLGTQFSGANVLTF.

The chain has TRBV11-2 and TRBJ2-7; 8 positions agree with TRBD2. The junction had 15 bases not matched to a gene; V was cut back by 4 bases and J by 4 bases. CDR3 length equals 17 residues. Germline V CDR1 and CDR2: SGHAT, FQNNGV. The CDR3 protein is CASSYPPEEREQYEQYF. CDR3 DNA: TGTGCCAGCAGCTACCCACCGGAAGAGCGGGAGCAGTACGAGCAGTACTTC.

This clonotype was detected only a few times. This chain links TRBV2 with TRBJ2-7, with 9 bases fitting TRBD1. V was pared by 7 bases and J by 1 base, with 14 bases of the junction left unmatched. Germline V CDR1 and CDR2: SNHLY, FYNNEI. The CDR3 spans 17 residues. The CDR3 DNA reads as TGTGCCAGCATTATTAGTAGTCGGGACAGGGAATCCTACGAGCAGTACTTC. Protein sequence: CASIISSRDRESYEQYF.

This clonotype was picked up many times. The chain joins TRBV28 to TRBJ2-6, with 8 bases that match TRBD1. Germline V CDR1 and CDR2: MDHEN, SYDVKM. V dropped 6 bases and J dropped 4; count of bases not matched to a gene: 5. CDR3 length: 15 amino acids. CDR3 DNA: TGTGCCAGCAGCGACAGGGGCGGCGGGGCCAACGTCCTGACTTTC. Its protein is CASSDRGGGANVLTF.